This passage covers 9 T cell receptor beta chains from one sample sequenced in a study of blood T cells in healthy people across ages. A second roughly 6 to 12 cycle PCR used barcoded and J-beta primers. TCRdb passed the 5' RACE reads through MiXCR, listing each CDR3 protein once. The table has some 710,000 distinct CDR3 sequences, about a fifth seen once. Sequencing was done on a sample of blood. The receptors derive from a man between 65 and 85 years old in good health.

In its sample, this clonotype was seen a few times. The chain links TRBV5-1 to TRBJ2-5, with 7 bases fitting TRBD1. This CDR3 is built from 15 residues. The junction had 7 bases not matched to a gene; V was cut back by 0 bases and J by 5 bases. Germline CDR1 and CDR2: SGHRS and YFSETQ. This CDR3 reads CASSLATGSGETQYF. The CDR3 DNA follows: TGCGCCAGCAGCTTGGCGACAGGGTCGGGGGAGACCCAGTACTTC.

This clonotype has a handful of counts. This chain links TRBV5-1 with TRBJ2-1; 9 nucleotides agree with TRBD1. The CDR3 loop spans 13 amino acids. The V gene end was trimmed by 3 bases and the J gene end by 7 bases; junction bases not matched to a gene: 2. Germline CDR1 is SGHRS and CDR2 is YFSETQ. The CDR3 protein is CASSWDRENEQFF. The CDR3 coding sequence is TGCGCCAGCAGCTGGGACAGGGAGAATGAGCAGTTCTTC.

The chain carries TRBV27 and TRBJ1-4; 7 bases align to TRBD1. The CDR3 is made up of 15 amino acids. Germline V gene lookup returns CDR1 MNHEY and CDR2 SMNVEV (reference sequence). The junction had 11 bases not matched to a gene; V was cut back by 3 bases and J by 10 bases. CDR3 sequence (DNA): TGTGCCAGCAGTTTGGGAGGGGGCGCATCGGGAAAACTGTTTTTT. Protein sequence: CASSLGGGASGKLFF.

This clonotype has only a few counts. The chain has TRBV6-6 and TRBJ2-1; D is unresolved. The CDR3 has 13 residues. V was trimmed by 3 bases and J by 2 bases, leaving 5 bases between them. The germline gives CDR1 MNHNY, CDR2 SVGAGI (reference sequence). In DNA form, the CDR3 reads TGTGCCAGCAGTTATGAGGCCTACAATGAGCAGTTCTTC. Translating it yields CASSYEAYNEQFF.

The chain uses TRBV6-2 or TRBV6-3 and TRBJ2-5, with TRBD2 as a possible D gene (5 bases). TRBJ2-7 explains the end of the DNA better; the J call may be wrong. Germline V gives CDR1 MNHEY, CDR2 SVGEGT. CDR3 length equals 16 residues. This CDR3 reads CASSYSPPASFYEQYF. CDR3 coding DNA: TGTGCCAGCAGTTACTCTCCTCCGGCTAGCTTCTACGAGCAGTACTTC.

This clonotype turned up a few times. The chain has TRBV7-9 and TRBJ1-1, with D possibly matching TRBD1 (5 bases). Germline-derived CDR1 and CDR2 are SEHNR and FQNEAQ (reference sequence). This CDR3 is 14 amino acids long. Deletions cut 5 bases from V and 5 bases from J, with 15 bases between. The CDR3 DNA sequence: TGTGCCAGCAGCGCCGCTTACGGGGGTACTGAAGCTTTCTTT. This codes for CASSAAYGGTEAFF. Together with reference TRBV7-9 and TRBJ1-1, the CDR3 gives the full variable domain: DTGVSQNPRHKITKRGQNVTFRCDPISEHNRLYWYRQTLGQGPEFLTYFQNEAQLEKSRLLSDRFSAERPKGSFSTLEIQRTEQGDSAMYLCASSAAYGGTEAFFGQGTRLTVV.

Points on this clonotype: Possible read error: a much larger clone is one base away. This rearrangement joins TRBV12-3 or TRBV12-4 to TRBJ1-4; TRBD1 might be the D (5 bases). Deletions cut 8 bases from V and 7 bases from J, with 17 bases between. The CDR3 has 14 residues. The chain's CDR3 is CASGGTEPSEKLFF. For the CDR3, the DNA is TGTGCCAGCGGCGGGACGGAACCTAGTGAAAAACTGTTTTTT.

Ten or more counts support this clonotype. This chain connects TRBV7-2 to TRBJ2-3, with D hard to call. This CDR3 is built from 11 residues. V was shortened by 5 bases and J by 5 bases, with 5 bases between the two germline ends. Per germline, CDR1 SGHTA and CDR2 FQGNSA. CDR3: CASSPKDTQYF. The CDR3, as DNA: TGTGCCAGCAGCCCGAAAGATACGCAGTATTTT.

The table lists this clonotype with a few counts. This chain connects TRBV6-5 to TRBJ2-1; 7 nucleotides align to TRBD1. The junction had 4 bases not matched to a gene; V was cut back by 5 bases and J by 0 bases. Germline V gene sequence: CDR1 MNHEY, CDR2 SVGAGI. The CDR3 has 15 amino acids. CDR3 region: CASSRQGRSYNEQFF. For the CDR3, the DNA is TGTGCCAGCAGTAGACAGGGACGCTCCTACAATGAGCAGTTCTTC.